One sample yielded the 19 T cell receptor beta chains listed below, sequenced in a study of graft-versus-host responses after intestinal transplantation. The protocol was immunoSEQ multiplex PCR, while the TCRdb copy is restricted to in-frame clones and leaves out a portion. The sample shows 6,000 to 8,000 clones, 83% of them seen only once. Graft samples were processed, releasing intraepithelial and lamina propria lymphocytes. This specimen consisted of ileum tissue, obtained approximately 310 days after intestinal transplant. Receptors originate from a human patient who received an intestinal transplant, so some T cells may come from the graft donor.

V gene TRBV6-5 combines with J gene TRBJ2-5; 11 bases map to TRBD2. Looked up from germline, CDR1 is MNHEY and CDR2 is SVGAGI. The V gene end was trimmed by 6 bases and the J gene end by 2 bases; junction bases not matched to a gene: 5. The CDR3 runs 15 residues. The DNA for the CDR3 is TGTGCCAGCAGACCCGGGACTAGCGGACAAGAGACCCAGTACTTC. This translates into CASRPGTSGQETQYF.

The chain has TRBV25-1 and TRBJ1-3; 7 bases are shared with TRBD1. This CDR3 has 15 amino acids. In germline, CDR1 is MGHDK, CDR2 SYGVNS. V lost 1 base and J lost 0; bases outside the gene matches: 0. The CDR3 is CASSEWTGSGNTIYF. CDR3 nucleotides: TGTGCCAGCAGTGAATGGACAGGCTCTGGAAACACCATATATTTT.

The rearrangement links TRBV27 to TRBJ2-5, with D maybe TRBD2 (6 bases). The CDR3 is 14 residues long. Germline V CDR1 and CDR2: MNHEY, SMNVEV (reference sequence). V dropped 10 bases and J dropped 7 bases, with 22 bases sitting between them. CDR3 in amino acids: CATTHRDGGGTQYF. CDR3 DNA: TGTGCCACTACACACCGAGACGGGGGTGGGACCCAGTACTTC.

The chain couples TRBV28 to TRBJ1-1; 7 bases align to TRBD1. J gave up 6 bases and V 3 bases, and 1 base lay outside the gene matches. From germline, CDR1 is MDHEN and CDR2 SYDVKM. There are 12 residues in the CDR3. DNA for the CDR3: TGTGCCAGCAGTTTGGGGACAGCTGAAGCTTTCTTT. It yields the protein CASSLGTAEAFF.

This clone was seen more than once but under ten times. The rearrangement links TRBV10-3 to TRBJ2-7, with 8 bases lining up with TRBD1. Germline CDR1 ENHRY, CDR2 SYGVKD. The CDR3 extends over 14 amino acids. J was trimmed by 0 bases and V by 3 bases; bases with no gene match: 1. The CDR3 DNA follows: TGTGCCATCAGTGACAGGGGGCGCTCCTACGAGCAGTACTTC. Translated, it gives CAISDRGRSYEQYF.

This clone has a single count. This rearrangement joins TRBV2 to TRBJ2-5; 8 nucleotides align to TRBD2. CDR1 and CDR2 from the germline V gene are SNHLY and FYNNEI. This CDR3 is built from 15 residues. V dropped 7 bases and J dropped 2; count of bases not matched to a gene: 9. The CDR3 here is CASMMASGYQETQYF. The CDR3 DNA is TGTGCCAGCATGATGGCTAGCGGGTATCAAGAGACCCAGTACTTC.

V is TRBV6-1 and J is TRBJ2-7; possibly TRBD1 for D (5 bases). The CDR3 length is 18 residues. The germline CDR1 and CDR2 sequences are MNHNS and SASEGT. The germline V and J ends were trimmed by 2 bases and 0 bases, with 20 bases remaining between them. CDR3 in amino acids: CASSEKKRGPCSSYEQYF. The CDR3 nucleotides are TGTGCCAGCAGTGAAAAAAAAAGGGGCCCCTGTAGCTCCTACGAGCAGTACTTC.

The CDR3 region has the DNA TGTGCCAGCAGTGGGGGCGGGATGTCCTACGAGCAGTACTTC. Protein sequence: CASSGGGMSYEQYF. The chain employs TRBV25-1 and TRBJ2-7; TRBD2 might be the D (6 bases). Germline lookup yields CDR1 MGHDK and CDR2 SYGVNS. V lost 4 bases and J lost 1, with 11 bases in between. The CDR3 spans 14 residues.

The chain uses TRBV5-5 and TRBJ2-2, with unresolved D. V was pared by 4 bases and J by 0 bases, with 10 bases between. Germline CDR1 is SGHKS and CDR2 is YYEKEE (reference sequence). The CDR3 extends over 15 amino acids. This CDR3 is CASSQTDANTGELFF. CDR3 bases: TGTGCCAGCAGCCAGACGGACGCGAACACCGGGGAGCTGTTTTTT.

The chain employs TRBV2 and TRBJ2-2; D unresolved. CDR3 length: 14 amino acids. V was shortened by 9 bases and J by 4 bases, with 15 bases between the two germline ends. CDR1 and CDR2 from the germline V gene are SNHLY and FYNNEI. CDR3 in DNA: TGTGCCAGTAGCATAAGGGTACCCACCGGGGAGCTGTTTTTT. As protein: CASSIRVPTGELFF.

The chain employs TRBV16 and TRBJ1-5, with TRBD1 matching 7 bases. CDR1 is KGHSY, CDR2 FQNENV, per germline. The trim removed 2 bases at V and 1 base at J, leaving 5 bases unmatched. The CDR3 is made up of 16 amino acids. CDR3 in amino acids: CASSQQTGTSNQPQHF. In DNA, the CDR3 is TGTGCCAGCAGCCAACAGACAGGGACGAGCAATCAGCCCCAGCATTTT.

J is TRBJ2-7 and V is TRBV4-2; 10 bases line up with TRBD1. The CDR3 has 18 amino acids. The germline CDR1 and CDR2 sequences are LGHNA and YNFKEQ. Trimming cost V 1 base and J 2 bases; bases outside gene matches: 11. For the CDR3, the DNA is TGTGCCAGCAGCCAAGTCCCGCAACCCGGACAGGGGGCCTACGAGCAGTACTTC. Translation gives CASSQVPQPGQGAYEQYF.

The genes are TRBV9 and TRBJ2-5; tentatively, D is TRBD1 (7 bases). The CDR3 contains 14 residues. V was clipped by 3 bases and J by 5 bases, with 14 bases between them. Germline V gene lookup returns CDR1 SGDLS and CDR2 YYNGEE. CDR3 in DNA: TGTGCCAGCAGCGCCCCAGGGGGAGGTGAGACCCAGTACTTC. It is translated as CASSAPGGGETQYF.

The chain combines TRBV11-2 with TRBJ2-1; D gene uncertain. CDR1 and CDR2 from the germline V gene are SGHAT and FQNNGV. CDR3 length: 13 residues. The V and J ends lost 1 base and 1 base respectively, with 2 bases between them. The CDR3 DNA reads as TGTGCCAGCAGCTTAGGGTCCTACAATGAGCAGTTCTTC. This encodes CASSLGSYNEQFF.

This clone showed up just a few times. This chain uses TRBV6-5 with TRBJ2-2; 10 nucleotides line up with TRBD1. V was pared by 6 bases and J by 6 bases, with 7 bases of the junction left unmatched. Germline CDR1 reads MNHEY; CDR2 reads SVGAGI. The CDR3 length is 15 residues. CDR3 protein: CASSPGTGESGELFF. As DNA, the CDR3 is TGTGCCAGCAGCCCCGGGACAGGGGAATCCGGGGAGCTGTTTTTT.

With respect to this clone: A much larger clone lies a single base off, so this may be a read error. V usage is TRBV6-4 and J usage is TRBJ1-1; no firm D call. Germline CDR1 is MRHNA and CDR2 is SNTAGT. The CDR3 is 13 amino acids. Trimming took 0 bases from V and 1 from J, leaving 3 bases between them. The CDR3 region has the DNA TGTGCCAGCAGTGACTCGGAGAACACTGAAGCTTTCTTT. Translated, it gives CASSDSENTEAFF.

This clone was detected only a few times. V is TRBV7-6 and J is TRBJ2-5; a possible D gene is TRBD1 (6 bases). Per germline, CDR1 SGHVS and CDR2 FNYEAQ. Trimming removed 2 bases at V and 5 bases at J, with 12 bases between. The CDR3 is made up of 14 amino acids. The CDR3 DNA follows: TGTGCCAGCAGCTTATCAGGGCAGGGGGAGACCCAGTACTTC. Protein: CASSLSGQGETQYF.

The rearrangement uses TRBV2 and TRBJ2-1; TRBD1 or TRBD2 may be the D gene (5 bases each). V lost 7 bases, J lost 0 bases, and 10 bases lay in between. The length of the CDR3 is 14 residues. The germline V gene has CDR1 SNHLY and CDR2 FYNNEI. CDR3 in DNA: TGTGCCAGCACCGGGACGAGCTCCTACAATGAGCAGTTCTTC. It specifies CASTGTSSYNEQFF.

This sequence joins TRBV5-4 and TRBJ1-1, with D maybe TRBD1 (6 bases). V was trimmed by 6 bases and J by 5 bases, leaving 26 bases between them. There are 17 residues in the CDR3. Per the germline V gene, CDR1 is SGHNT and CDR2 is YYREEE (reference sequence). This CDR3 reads CASISYVGGARWTEAFF. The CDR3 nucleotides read TGTGCCAGCATTTCCTACGTGGGGGGGGCGCGTTGGACTGAAGCTTTCTTT.